The subject of this entry is one T cell receptor (beta chain). This sample is drawn from a study of T cell repertoires in ileal Crohn's disease. About the research overall: Median disease duration was roughly 7.9 years; 35% to 45% smoked at surgery.

V was cut by 0 bases and J by 4 bases, with 7 bases left in between. CDR3 length: 14 amino acids. In germline, CDR1 is MNHNY, CDR2 SVGAGI (reference sequence). Clones were read by immunoSEQ multiplex PCR, and TCRdb kept only the in-frame ones, dropping some. The repertoire holds 14,000 or so clones, with 70% to 90% as singletons. The specimen sequenced was ileal tissue. The source of this sequence is an adult with Crohn's disease. The rearrangement uses TRBV6-6 and TRBJ2-1; D perhaps matches TRBD2 (5 bases). CDR3 region: CASSYSRVYNEQFF. The CDR3 nucleotides are TGTGCCAGCAGTTACTCGAGGGTTTACAATGAGCAGTTCTTC.